The source of this TCR beta chain is a study of cytomegalovirus exposure and HLA in healthy donors. Study conclusions and caveats: Available immune exposure information was restricted to CMV serostatus only. Most of the TCR beta V segments (in an earlier analysis) were productive either about 87% or about 30% of the time. Most TCR sequences proved rare, with some public TCRs found in many donors.

Both 60 Vbeta primers and 13 Jbeta primers went into the PCR. The method was immunoSEQ multiplex PCR; TCRdb's version includes in-frame clones alone and lacks a portion of them. The listing records fewer than 150,000 clones. V gave up 8 bases and J gave up 3 bases; unmatched junction bases: 2. Looked up from germline, CDR1 is MDHEN and CDR2 is SYDVKM. The CDR3 runs 12 residues. As for this clone: Antigen unknown.

The V call is TRBV28, the J call TRBJ2-3, with 7 bases fitting TRBD2. The sample consisted of PBMCs. This TCR derives from a man in his forties or fifties in good health and CMV-seronegative. CDR3 sequence (DNA): TGTGCCAGCGGGCGGGAGACAGATACGCAGTATTTT. Translated: CASGRETDTQYF.